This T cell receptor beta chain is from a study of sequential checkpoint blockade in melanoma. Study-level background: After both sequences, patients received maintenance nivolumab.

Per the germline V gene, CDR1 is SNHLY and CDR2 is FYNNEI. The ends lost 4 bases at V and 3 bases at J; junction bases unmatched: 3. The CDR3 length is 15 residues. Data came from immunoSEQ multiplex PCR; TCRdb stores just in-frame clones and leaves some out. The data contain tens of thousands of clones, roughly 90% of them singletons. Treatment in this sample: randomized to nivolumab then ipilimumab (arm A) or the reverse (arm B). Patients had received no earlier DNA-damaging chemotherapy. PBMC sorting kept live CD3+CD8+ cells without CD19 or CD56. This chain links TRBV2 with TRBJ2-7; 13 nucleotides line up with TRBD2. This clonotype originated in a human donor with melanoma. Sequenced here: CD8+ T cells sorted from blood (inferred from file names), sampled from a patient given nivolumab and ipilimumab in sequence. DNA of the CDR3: TGTGCCAGCAGTGGGGGGACTAGCGGGAACTACGAGCAGTACTTC. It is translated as CASSGGTSGNYEQYF.